This is a list of T cell receptor beta chains from one sample in a study of PD-L1 blockade in urothelial cancer. Here immunoSEQ multiplex PCR was the method, and the copy in TCRdb shows in-frame clones only, minus some. Of 100,000 to 150,000 clones listed, more than 70% are singletons. The sample here was PBMCs, taken around atezolizumab (anti-PD-L1) treatment. The receptor set was obtained from a man over 45 with urothelial cancer. The CDR3 runs from the conserved cysteine through the conserved F or W. The D gene is left open where the match is weak. Expanded clones get a size class; other rows say once, few or many, or leave the size out.

>TRBV14|TRBD2|TRBJ2-3|.
TGTGCCAGCAGCCCCTTAGCGGGAGTTGGTACAGATACGCAGTATTTT
CASSPLAGVGTDTQYF
>TRBV4-1|.|TRBJ1-1|few
TGCGCCAGCAGCCGCCTCCGGGAGAACACTGAAGCTTTCTTT
CASSRLRENTEAFF
>TRBV6-5|.|TRBJ2-1|.
TGTGCCAGCAGTTACTCTCGATCCAGTGAGCAGTTCTTC
CASSYSRSSEQFF
>TRBV28|.|TRBJ1-5|.
TGTGCCAGCAGTTTAGTCGGGGGGGGGAGGCAGCAGCCCCAGCATTTT
CASSLVGGGRQQPQHF
>TRBV18|TRBD1|TRBJ1-2|.
TGTGCCAGCTCACCTAGCGGACAGGGGATTTCGCTTTTTGGCTACACCTTC
CASSPSGQGISLFGYTF
>TRBV7-2|.|TRBJ2-3|.
TGTGCCAGCAGTTACTGGCGGACAGATACGCAGTATTTT
CASSYWRTDTQYF
>TRBV5-6|TRBD1|TRBJ2-1|.
TGTGCCAGCAGCTCATCCCGCCGGGACAGGGAGATCTATGAGCAGTTCTTC
CASSSSRRDREIYEQFF
>TRBV2|TRBD2|TRBJ2-2|.
TGTGCCAGCTCGGGGACTAGAGCTACCGGGGAGCTGTTTTTT
CASSGTRATGELFF
>TRBV5-1|TRBD2|TRBJ2-3|.
TGCGCCAGCAGCTCTGGGCGGACTAGCGCAACAGATACGCAGTATTTT
CASSSGRTSATDTQYF
>TRBV5-1|TRBD2|TRBJ2-4|.
TGCGCCAGCAGCTTTATAGCGGGAGGTCCTAAGGCCAAAAACATTCAGTACTTC
CASSFIAGGPKAKNIQYF
>TRBV5-1|TRBD2|TRBJ2-3|.
TGCGCCAGCCGTGTTATTAGCGGGAGTGGGGAAGATACGCAGTATTTT
CASRVISGSGEDTQYF
>TRBV6-1|TRBD1|TRBJ1-6|.
TGTGCCAGCAGAAGACAGGGGAAGGGTTCACCCCTCCACTTT
CASRRQGKGSPLHF
>TRBV6-4|TRBD2|TRBJ2-3|.
TGTGCCAGCAGGGCTGGAGCGGGAGGGTACACAGATACGCAGTATTTT
CASRAGAGGYTDTQYF
>TRBV5-6|TRBD2|TRBJ2-1|.
TGTGCCAGCAGCTTAGAATCGACTAGCGGGGTGCCGAAAAATGAGCAGTTCTTC
CASSLESTSGVPKNEQFF
>TRBV14|TRBD2|TRBJ2-1|.
TGTGCCAGCAGCCAAGATTATTCGGGAAGCGGGAGAAGTCGCAATGAGCAGTTCTTC
CASSQDYSGSGRSRNEQFF
>TRBV5-1|TRBD2|TRBJ2-7|.
TGCGCCAGCAGCAGCGGGACCCTTGTTGAGCGGTACTTC
CASSSGTLVERYF
>TRBV10-3|TRBD2|TRBJ2-7|.
TGTGCCATCAGTGAGTTAGCGGGAGCCTACGAGCAGTACTTC
CAISELAGAYEQYF
>TRBV29-1|TRBD1|TRBJ2-2|.
TGCAGCGTTGAGTCCGGGACAGCGAACACCGGGGAGCTGTTTTTT
CSVESGTANTGELFF
>TRBV30|.|TRBJ2-2|.
TGTGCCTGGAGTGCCCTTTTCGGGAGAGGGGAGCTGTTTTTT
CAWSALFGRGELFF
>TRBV5-1|TRBD1|TRBJ2-7|.
TGCGCCAGCAGCTACCGAGGACAGGGTTCCTACGAGCAGTACTTC
CASSYRGQGSYEQYF
>TRBV15|.|TRBJ2-2|.
TGTGCCACCAGAGGGACAGGGGAGCTGTTTTTT
CATRGTGELFF
>TRBV29-1|.|TRBJ2-1|.
TGCAGCGTTGATGGTGGGAGCTCTACCTACAATGAGCAGTTCTTC
CSVDGGSSTYNEQFF
>TRBV19|.|TRBJ2-7|.
TGTGCCAGTACCCCCGTTGGGGGCGCGACAGGCGAGCAGTACTTC
CASTPVGGATGEQYF
>TRBV9|.|TRBJ2-3|.
TGTGCCAGCAGCGTCCGTACCCGACAGGATACGCAGTATTTT
CASSVRTRQDTQYF
>TRBV10-3|TRBD1|TRBJ1-6|few
TGTGCCATCAGTGCCGTGGACAGGCGTAATTCACCCCTCCACTTT
CAISAVDRRNSPLHF
>TRBV4-2|TRBD1|TRBJ1-2|.
TGTGCCAGCAGCCAAGAGACAGGGGGACGGGGGGACTATGGCTACACCTTC
CASSQETGGRGDYGYTF
>TRBV7-2|TRBD1|TRBJ2-7|many
TGTGCCAGCAGCCCCCGGGACAGCGCATACGAGCAGTACTTC
CASSPRDSAYEQYF
>TRBV2|TRBD1|TRBJ1-4|.
TGTGCCAGCAGCGAGACAGGGCTTTTACGGAATGAAAAACTGTTTTTT
CASSETGLLRNEKLFF
>TRBV30|TRBD1|TRBJ2-7|.
TGTGCCTGGAGTGACCGGGACAGGGGCTCCTACGAGCAGTACTTC
CAWSDRDRGSYEQYF
>TRBV29-1|.|TRBJ2-7|.
TGCAGCGTTAACGACAGCTACGAGCAGTACTTC
CSVNDSYEQYF
>TRBV23-1|.|TRBJ1-1|.
TGCGCCAGCAGTCAATCAGCGCCCCCAAAGAACACTGAAGCTTTCTTT
CASSQSAPPKNTEAFF
>TRBV28|TRBD1|TRBJ2-7|.
TGTGCCAGCAGTTTGCGTGGTCGTACCGAACAGGGGAGAAACTACGAGCAGTACTTC
CASSLRGRTEQGRNYEQYF
>TRBV2|TRBD1|TRBJ1-4|.
TGTGCCAGCAGTTCGGACAGGGCGGGTGAAAAACTGTTTTTT
CASSSDRAGEKLFF
>TRBV5-4|TRBD2|TRBJ2-7|once
TGTGCCAGCAGCTTGCCCCGGCGGGGGGGCTCGCGGGAGCAGTACTTC
CASSLPRRGGSREQYF
>TRBV19|.|TRBJ2-5|.
TGTGCCAGTAGTATCGGGATGCGGGAGACCCAGTACTTC
CASSIGMRETQYF
>TRBV18|.|TRBJ2-7|.
TGTGCCAGCTCACCTCCAGGGCCCAACTACGAGCAGTACTTC
CASSPPGPNYEQYF
>TRBV7-3|TRBD2|TRBJ2-1|.
TGTGCCAGCAGCTTAAGTACGGGAGGGCCCGGTGAGCAGTTCTTC
CASSLSTGGPGEQFF
>TRBV11-3|TRBD2|TRBJ2-5|.
TGTGCCAGCAGCCGGACTAGCGGTGAGACCCAGTACTTC
CASSRTSGETQYF
>TRBV30|TRBD1|TRBJ1-3|.
TGTGCCTGGAGTGGGGACAGTGGAAACACCATATATTTT
CAWSGDSGNTIYF
>TRBV5-1|TRBD2|TRBJ2-1|once
TGCGCCAGCAGCTTGGCCGGGGGAGGGCCCAATGAGCAGTTCTTC
CASSLAGGGPNEQFF
>TRBV7-9|.|TRBJ1-2|few
TGTGCCAGCAGGAGTACAGGGTTGGCTGGCTACACCTTC
CASRSTGLAGYTF
>TRBV7-6|.|TRBJ2-2|.
TGTGCCAGCAGCTTGGACACACCACAGCTATCCGGGGAGCTGTTTTTT
CASSLDTPQLSGELFF
>TRBV28|.|TRBJ2-1|.
TGTGCCAGCAGTTTGTACAGGGTATTGGGCAATGAGCAGTTCTTC
CASSLYRVLGNEQFF
>TRBV19|.|TRBJ2-3|.
TGTGCCAGTAGTGCCCGACTTGGTACTAGCACAGATACGCAGTATTTT
CASSARLGTSTDTQYF
>TRBV7-9|.|TRBJ1-2|.
TGTGCCAGCAGCCAAACAGGGAACGGCTACACCTTC
CASSQTGNGYTF
>TRBV5-4|TRBD2|TRBJ2-1|.
TGTGCCAGCAGCTATCGACTAGCGGGAGTGTATGAGCAGTTCTTC
CASSYRLAGVYEQFF
>TRBV28|.|TRBJ1-6|.
TGTGCCAGCAGTTTAGAGGGCAGCTCCTATAATTCACCCCTCCACTTT
CASSLEGSSYNSPLHF
>TRBV7-8|.|TRBJ1-5|.
TGTGCCAGCAGCTTAGTTCCAAATCAGCCCCAGCATTTT
CASSLVPNQPQHF
>TRBV2|.|TRBJ2-5|.
TGTGCCAGCAGTGAACAGGGTCTGGAGACCCAGTACTTC
CASSEQGLETQYF
>TRBV5-8|.|TRBJ2-5|.
TGTGCCAGCAGCTTAACTGCTCAAGAGACCCAGTACTTC
CASSLTAQETQYF